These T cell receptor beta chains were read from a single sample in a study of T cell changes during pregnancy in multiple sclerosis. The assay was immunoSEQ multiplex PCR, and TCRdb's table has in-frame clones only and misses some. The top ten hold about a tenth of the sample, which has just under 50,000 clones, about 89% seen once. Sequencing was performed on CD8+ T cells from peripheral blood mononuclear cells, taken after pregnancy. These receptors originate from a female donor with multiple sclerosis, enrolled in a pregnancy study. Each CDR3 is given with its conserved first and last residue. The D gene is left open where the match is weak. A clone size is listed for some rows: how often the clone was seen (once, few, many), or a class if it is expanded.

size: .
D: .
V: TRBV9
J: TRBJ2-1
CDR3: CASSTHRDVYNEQFF
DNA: TGTGCCAGCAGCACCCACAGGGACGTTTACAATGAGCAGTTCTTC

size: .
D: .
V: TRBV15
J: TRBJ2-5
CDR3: CATLDGSRSETQYF
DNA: TGTGCCACCCTCGACGGGTCAAGGAGTGAGACCCAGTACTTC

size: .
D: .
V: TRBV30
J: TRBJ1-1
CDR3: CAWSVRGARNTEAFF
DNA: TGTGCCTGGAGTGTACGGGGGGCCAGGAACACTGAAGCTTTCTTT

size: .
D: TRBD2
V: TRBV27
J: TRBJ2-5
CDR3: CASSLLTSGQETQYF
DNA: TGTGCCAGCAGTTTATTAACTAGCGGCCAAGAGACCCAGTACTTC

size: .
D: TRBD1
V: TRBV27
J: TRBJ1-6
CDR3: CASSLKDRGSSYNSPLHF
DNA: TGTGCCAGCAGTTTGAAGGACAGGGGGAGCTCCTATAATTCACCCCTCCACTTT

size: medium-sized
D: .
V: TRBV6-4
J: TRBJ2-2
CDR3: CASSDGSPGTGELFF
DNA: TGTGCCAGCAGTGACGGCAGTCCGGGCACCGGGGAGCTGTTTTTT

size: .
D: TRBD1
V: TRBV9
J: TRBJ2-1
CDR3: CASSGPRTGLHEQFF
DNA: TGTGCCAGCAGCGGGCCCCGGACAGGGTTACATGAGCAGTTCTTC

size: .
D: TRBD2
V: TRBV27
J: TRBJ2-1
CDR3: CASSGGARKDEQFF
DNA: TGTGCCAGCAGCGGGGGGGCCCGTAAAGATGAGCAGTTCTTC

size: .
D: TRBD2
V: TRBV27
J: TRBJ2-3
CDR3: CASSGGLAGATYTDTQYF
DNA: TGTGCCAGCAGTGGCGGACTAGCGGGGGCCACCTACACAGATACGCAGTATTTT

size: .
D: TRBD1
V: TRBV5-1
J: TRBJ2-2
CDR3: CASSWDSLNTGELFF
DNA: TGCGCCAGCAGCTGGGACAGCCTGAACACCGGGGAGCTGTTTTTT

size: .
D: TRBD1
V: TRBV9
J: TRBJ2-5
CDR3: CASAQTGLETQYF
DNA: TGTGCCAGCGCACAGACAGGGTTGGAGACCCAGTACTTC

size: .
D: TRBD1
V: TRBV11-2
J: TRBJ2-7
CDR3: CASSYSTGSYEQYF
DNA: TGTGCCAGCAGCTATTCGACAGGGTCCTACGAGCAGTACTTC

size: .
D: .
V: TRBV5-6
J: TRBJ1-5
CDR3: CASSLMGQSNQPQHF
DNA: TGTGCCAGCAGCTTGATGGGGCAAAGCAATCAGCCCCAGCATTTT

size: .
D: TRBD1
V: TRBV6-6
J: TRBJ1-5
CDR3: CASTKTGEVDQPQHF
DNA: TGTGCCAGCACCAAGACAGGGGAGGTCGATCAGCCCCAGCATTTT

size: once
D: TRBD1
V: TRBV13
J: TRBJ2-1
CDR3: CASSSPGQGRNEQFF
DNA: TGTGCCAGCAGCTCTCCGGGACAGGGAAGGAATGAGCAGTTCTTC

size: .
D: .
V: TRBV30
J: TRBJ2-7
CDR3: CAWSPGYEQYF
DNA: TGTGCCTGGAGTCCCGGCTACGAGCAGTACTTC

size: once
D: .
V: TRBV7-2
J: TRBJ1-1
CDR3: CASSLAGYAFF
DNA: TGTGCCAGCAGCTTAGCCGGGTATGCTTTCTTT

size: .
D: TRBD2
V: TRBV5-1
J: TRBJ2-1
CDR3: CASSGGGTYNEQFF
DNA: TGCGCCAGCAGCGGCGGGGGAACCTACAATGAGCAGTTCTTC

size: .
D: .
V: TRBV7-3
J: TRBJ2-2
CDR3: CASSFTPLAPTGELFF
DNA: TGTGCCAGCAGCTTTACCCCTCTAGCGCCCACCGGGGAGCTGTTTTTT

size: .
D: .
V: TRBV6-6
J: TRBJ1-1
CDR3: CASSYRNTEAFF
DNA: TGTGCCAGCAGTTACCGGAACACTGAAGCTTTCTTT

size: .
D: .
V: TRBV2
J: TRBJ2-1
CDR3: CASTQSSHEQFF
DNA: TGTGCCAGCACCCAGAGTAGCCATGAGCAGTTCTTC

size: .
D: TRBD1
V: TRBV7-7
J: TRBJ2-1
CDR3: CASSLGSGQGINEQFF
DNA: TGTGCTAGCAGCTTAGGGTCCGGACAGGGGATCAATGAGCAGTTCTTC

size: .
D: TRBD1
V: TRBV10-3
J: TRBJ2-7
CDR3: CAISGERTGGGYEQYF
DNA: TGTGCCATCAGTGGAGAGCGGACAGGGGGAGGCTACGAGCAGTACTTC

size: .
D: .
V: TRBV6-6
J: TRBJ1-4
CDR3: CASTRTPGVPSEKLFF
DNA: TGTGCCAGCACCCGGACACCAGGGGTCCCTTCTGAAAAACTGTTTTTT

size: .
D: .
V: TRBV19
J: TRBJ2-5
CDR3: CASSIGAGSQETQYF
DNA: TGTGCCAGTAGTATAGGTGCAGGGTCCCAAGAGACCCAGTACTTC

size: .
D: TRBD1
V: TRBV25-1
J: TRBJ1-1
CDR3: CASQEGARTAFF
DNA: TGTGCCTCGCAGGAGGGGGCCCGAACGGCTTTCTTT

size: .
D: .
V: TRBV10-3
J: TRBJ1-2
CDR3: CAITAGRLNYGYTF
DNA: TGTGCCATCACCGCGGGCAGGCTTAACTATGGCTACACCTTC

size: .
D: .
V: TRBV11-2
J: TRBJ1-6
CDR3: CASSSGSSPLHF
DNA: TGTGCCAGCAGCTCCGGGAGTTCACCCCTCCACTTT

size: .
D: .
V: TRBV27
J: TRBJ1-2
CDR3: CASSLAPQENLYGYTF
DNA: TGTGCCAGCAGTTTGGCGCCACAGGAGAACCTTTATGGCTACACCTTC

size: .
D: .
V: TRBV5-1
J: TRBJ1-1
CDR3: CASSLIPGDTEAFF
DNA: TGCGCCAGCAGCTTGATTCCCGGGGACACTGAAGCTTTCTTT

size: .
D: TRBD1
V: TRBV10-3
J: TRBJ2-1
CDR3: CAIRTGTGNEQFF
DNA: TGTGCCATCAGAACCGGGACAGGGAATGAGCAGTTCTTC

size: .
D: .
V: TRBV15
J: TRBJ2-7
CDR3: CATSRERDNYEQYF
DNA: TGTGCCACCAGCAGAGAAAGAGACAACTACGAGCAGTACTTC

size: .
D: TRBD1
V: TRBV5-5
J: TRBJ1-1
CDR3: CASSLNLNEGAHTEAFF
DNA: TGTGCCAGCAGCTTGAATCTGAATGAGGGGGCGCACACTGAAGCTTTCTTT

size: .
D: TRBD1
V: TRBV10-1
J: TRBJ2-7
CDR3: CASSEEGATYEQYF
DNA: TGCGCCAGCAGTGAAGAGGGGGCGACCTACGAGCAGTACTTC

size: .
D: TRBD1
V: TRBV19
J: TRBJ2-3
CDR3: CASNDRDSPTDTQYF
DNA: TGTGCCAGTAACGACCGGGACAGCCCCACAGATACGCAGTATTTT

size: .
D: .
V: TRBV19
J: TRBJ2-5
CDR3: CASLSGYGTQYF
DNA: TGTGCCAGCCTCTCCGGGTACGGGACCCAGTACTTC

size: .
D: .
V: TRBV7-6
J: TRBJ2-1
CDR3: CASSSWRDQSYNEQFF
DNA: TGTGCCAGCAGCTCTTGGAGGGATCAATCCTACAATGAGCAGTTCTTC

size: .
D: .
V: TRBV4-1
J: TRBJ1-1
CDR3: CASSQDRTPYTEAFF
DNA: TGCGCCAGCAGCCAAGATCGTACACCCTACACTGAAGCTTTCTTT

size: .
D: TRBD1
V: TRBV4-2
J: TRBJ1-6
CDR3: CASSQDGTVTSPLHF
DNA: TGTGCCAGCAGCCAAGACGGGACAGTGACTTCACCCCTCCACTTT

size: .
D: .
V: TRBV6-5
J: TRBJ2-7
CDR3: CASSRGVYEQYF
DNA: TGTGCCAGCAGCCGAGGAGTCTACGAGCAGTACTTC

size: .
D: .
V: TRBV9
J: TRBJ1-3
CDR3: CASSSKRDTIYF
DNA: TGTGCCAGCAGCTCGAAACGGGACACCATATATTTT

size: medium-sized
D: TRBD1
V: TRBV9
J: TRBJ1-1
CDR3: CASSGQGGNTEAFF
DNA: TGTGCCAGCAGCGGCCAGGGGGGCAACACTGAAGCTTTCTTT

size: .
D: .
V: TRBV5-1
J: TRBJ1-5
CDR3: CASSLGLAGEQPQHF
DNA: TGCGCCAGCAGCTTGGGGCTGGCGGGAGAACAGCCCCAGCATTTT

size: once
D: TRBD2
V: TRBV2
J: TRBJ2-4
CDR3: CASNKGSGGENIQYF
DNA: TGTGCCAGCAATAAAGGGAGCGGGGGAGAAAACATTCAGTACTTC

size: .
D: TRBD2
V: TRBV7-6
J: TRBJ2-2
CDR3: CASSSSGGALSGELFF
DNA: TGTGCCAGCAGCTCGAGCGGGGGGGCCCTGTCCGGGGAGCTGTTTTTT

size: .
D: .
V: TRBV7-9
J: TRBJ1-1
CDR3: CASSLGQGTEAFF
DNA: TGTGCCAGCAGCTTAGGTCAGGGTACTGAAGCTTTCTTT

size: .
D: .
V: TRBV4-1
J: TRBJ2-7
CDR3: CASSQGEDISYEQYF
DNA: TGCGCCAGCAGCCAAGGTGAGGACATTTCCTACGAGCAGTACTTC

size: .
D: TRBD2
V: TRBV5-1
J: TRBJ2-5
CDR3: CASSPETSWGETQYF
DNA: TGCGCCAGCAGCCCAGAGACTAGCTGGGGGGAGACCCAGTACTTC

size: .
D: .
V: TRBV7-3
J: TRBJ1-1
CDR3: CASSFGGDTEAFF
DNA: TGTGCCAGCAGCTTTGGAGGGGACACTGAAGCTTTCTTT

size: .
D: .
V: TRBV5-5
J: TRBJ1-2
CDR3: CASSPGQYGYTF
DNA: TGTGCCAGCAGCCCCGGTCAATATGGCTACACCTTC

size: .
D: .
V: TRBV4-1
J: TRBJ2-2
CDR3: CASSQDGTGELFF
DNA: TGCGCCAGCAGCCAAGACGGGACCGGGGAGCTGTTTTTT

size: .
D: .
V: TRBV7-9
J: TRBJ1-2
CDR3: CASSLLIGLEDGYTF
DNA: TGTGCCAGCAGCTTACTTATAGGCCTTGAGGATGGCTACACCTTC

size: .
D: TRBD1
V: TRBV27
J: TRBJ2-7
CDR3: CASSGTGDYEQYF
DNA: TGTGCCAGCAGTGGGACAGGGGACTACGAGCAGTACTTC

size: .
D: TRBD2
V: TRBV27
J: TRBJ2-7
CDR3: CASSLLAGYYEQYF
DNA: TGTGCCAGCAGTTTACTAGCGGGTTACTACGAGCAGTACTTC

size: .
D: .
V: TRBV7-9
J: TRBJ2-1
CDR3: CASSPSAGTKVHEQFF
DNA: TGTGCCAGCAGCCCGTCGGCAGGGACAAAGGTACATGAGCAGTTCTTC